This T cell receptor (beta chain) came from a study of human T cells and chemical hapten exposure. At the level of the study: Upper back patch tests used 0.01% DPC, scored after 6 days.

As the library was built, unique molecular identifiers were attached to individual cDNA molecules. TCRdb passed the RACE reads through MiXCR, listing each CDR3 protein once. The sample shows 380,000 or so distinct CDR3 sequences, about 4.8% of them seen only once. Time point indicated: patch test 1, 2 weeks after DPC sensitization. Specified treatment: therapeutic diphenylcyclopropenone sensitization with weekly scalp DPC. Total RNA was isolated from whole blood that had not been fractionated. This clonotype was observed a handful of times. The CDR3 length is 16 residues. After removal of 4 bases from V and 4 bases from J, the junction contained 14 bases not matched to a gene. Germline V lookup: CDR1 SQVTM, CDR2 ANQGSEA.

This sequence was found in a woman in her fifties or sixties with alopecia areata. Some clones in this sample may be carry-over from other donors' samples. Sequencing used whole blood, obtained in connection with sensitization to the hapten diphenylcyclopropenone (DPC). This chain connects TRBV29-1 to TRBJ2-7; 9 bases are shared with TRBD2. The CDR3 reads CSVVLLAGGPRYEQYF. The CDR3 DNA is TGCAGCGTTGTACTTCTTGCGGGAGGGCCTAGGTACGAGCAGTACTTC.